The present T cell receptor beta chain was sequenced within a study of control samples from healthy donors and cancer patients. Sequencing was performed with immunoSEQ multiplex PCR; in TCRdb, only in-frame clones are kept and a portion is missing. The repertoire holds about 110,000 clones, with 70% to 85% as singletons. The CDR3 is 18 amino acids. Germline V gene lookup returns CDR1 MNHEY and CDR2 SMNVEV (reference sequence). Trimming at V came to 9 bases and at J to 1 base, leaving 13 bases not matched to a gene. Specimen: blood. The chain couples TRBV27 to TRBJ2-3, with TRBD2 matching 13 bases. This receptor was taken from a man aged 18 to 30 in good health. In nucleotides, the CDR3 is TGTGCCAGTAGAACCCTACTAGCGGGGGGGCCCGGCACAGATACGCAGTATTTT. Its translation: CASRTLLAGGPGTDTQYF.